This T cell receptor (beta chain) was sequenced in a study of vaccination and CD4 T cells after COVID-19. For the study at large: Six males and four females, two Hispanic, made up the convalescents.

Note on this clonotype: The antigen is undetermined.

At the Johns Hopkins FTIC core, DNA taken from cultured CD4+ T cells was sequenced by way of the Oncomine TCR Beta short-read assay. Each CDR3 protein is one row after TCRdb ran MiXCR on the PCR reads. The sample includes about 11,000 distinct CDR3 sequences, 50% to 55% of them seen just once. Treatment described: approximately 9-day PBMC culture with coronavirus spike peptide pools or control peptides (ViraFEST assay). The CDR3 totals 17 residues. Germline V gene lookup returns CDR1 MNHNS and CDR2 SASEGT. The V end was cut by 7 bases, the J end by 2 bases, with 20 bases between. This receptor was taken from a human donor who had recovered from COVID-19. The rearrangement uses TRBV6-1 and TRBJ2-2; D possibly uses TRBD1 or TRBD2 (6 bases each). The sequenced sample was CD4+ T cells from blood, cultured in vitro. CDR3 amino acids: CASMSQRGGLNTGELFF. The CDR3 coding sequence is TGTGCCAGCATGTCCCAGAGAGGGGGGCTTAACACCGGGGAGCTGTTTTTT.